The 20 T cell receptor beta chains reported below all come from one sample, sequenced in a study of response to subunit inactivated influenza vaccine. TCRdb used MiXCR to reprocess the RT-PCR reads, holding one entry per CDR3 protein. The table records 500,000 to 600,000 distinct CDR3 sequences, around 15% of them present only once. The material was PBMCs from blood, obtained roughly 13 days after vaccination. The receptors here all came from a man between 50 and 59 years old who received an inactivated influenza vaccine.

This clonotype has a handful of counts. This chain uses TRBV24-1 with TRBJ1-5; D not certain. The CDR3 spans 15 residues. V shed 5 bases and J shed 1 base, with 11 bases lying between them. Germline CDR1 is KGHDR and CDR2 is SFDVKD. Here the CDR3 reads CATSASGRSNQPQHF. The CDR3 nucleotides are TGTGCCACCAGTGCCTCGGGTAGGAGCAATCAGCCCCAGCATTTT.

This clonotype was picked up a small number of times. The chain recombines TRBV20-1 with TRBJ2-1, with D hard to call. The CDR3 extends over 11 amino acids. Deletions cut 6 bases from V and 5 bases from J, with 8 bases between. CDR1 is DFQATT and CDR2 is SNEGSKA in the germline V gene (reference sequence). This CDR3 is CSATPNNEQFF. The DNA of the CDR3 is TGCAGTGCCACGCCGAACAATGAGCAGTTCTTC.

J is TRBJ1-2 and V is TRBV10-3; D is ambiguous. Germline V gives CDR1 ENHRY, CDR2 SYGVKD. The CDR3 spans 13 residues. V lost 6 bases, J lost 4 bases, and 12 bases lay in between. The CDR3 DNA follows: TGTGCCATCAGCAATGGGGTCGGCTATGGCTACACCTTC. Protein sequence: CAISNGVGYGYTF.

This clonotype was observed at least ten times. This chain uses TRBV9 with TRBJ1-4; D is undetermined. V was cut by 0 bases and J by 1 base, with 1 base left in between. Germline CDR1 reads SGDLS; CDR2 reads YYNGEE. The CDR3 runs to 13 residues. CDR3 bases: TGTGCCAGCAGCGTAGGAACTAATGAAAAACTGTTTTTT. It specifies CASSVGTNEKLFF.

A few counts support this clonotype. The rearrangement joins TRBV7-9 to TRBJ2-5; D might be TRBD1 (5 bases). Trimming removed 1 base from V and 7 bases from J, with 13 bases in between. CDR1 is SEHNR, CDR2 FQNEAQ, per germline (reference sequence). CDR3 size: 14 residues. CDR3 residues: CASSLDLGQGTQYF. The CDR3 DNA reads TGTGCCAGCAGCTTAGACCTTGGGCAGGGGACCCAGTACTTC. Full variable domain (outside the CDR3, taken from reference TRBV7-9 and TRBJ2-5): DTGVSQNPRHKITKRGQNVTFRCDPISEHNRLYWYRQTLGQGPEFLTYFQNEAQLEKSRLLSDRFSAERPKGSFSTLEIQRTEQGDSAMYLCASSLDLGQGTQYFGPGTRLLVL.

This clonotype was observed a few times. V is TRBV28 and J is TRBJ2-7; D not certain. Germline V gives CDR1 MDHEN, CDR2 SYDVKM. Deletions cut 3 bases from V and 3 bases from J, with 15 bases between. The CDR3 runs 15 residues. DNA of the CDR3: TGTGCCAGCAGTTTTGACCCGGCCTCCAACTACGAGCAGTACTTC. Its protein product is CASSFDPASNYEQYF.

This clonotype was seen a few times. The chain links TRBV7-2 to TRBJ2-7; D is unclear. V dropped 6 bases and J dropped 2 bases, with 14 bases sitting between them. This CDR3 has 14 amino acids. Germline values: CDR1 SGHTA, CDR2 FQGNSA. The CDR3 nucleotides read TGTGCCAGCAGTTCTCGGTTACCTCCCTACGAGCAGTACTTC. Translating it yields CASSSRLPPYEQYF. Supplemented by reference TRBV7-2 and TRBJ2-7, the full variable domain reads GAGVSQSPSNKVTEKGKDVELRCDPISGHTALYWYRQSLGQGLEFLIYFQGNSAPDKSGLPSDRFSAERTGGSVSTLTIQRTQQEDSAVYLCASSSRLPPYEQYFGPGTRLTVT.

The chain joins TRBV12-3 or TRBV12-4 to TRBJ2-1, with TRBD1 identical over 8 bases. The CDR3 covers 12 residues. Unmatched junction bases numbered 3, after V lost 5 bases and J lost 9 bases. The CDR3: CASSQGAGEQFF. CDR3 nucleotide sequence: TGTGCCAGCAGTCAGGGGGCGGGTGAGCAGTTCTTC.

V and J are TRBV24-1 and TRBJ2-5, with 7 bases matching TRBD1. CDR1 is KGHDR and CDR2 is SFDVKD in the germline V gene. This CDR3 region has 16 residues. V shed 4 bases and J 2 bases; nucleotides not matched to a gene: 9. CDR3: CATSDPGDRIQETQYF. For the CDR3, the DNA is TGTGCCACCAGTGACCCTGGGGACAGAATTCAAGAGACCCAGTACTTC.

V gene TRBV6-1 combines with J gene TRBJ2-5; TRBD2 might be the D (5 bases). CDR1 is MNHNS, CDR2 SASEGT, per germline. The CDR3 spans 15 residues. V lost 6 bases, J lost 5 bases, and 19 bases lay in between. The CDR3 DNA follows: TGTGCCAGCAGGCCGAGACCCGACGGGGTGGAGACCCAGTACTTC. Encoded protein: CASRPRPDGVETQYF.

This CDR3 is CATLGNTYEQYF. The CDR3 DNA sequence: TGTGCCACCTTAGGGAACACCTACGAGCAGTACTTC. This sequence joins TRBV25-1 and TRBJ2-7; D remains ambiguous. This CDR3 comprises 12 residues. CDR1 is MGHDK, CDR2 SYGVNS, per germline. Deletions cut 10 bases from V and 2 bases from J, with 12 bases between.

This clonotype was seen a few times. V is TRBV11-2 and J is TRBJ2-3; TRBD2 agrees at 15 bases. V dropped 3 bases and J dropped 3; count of bases not matched to a gene: 10. Germline V CDR1 and CDR2: SGHAT, FQNNGV. The CDR3 covers 19 residues. The chain's CDR3 is CASSFSRTSGGAGTDTQYF. DNA for the CDR3: TGTGCCAGCAGCTTTTCCCGGACTAGCGGGGGGGCCGGTACAGATACGCAGTATTTT.

This chain connects TRBV29-1 to TRBJ2-1; 12 positions agree with TRBD1. This CDR3 is built from 14 residues. Looked up from germline, CDR1 is SQVTM and CDR2 is ANQGSEA. V shed 6 bases, J shed 6 bases, and the junction held 6 bases outside the gene matches. CDR3 residues: CSVGTGGFSNEQFF. DNA of the CDR3: TGCAGCGTAGGGACAGGGGGCTTCTCCAATGAGCAGTTCTTC.

The chain couples TRBV7-6 to TRBJ1-6; TRBD1 is a possible D gene (6 bases). V shed 1 base and J shed 9 bases, with 10 bases lying between them. CDR3 length: 14 residues. Per the germline V gene, CDR1 is SGHVS and CDR2 is FNYEAQ. DNA of the CDR3: TGTGCCAGCAGCTTAGGGACAGAGGGTTCACCCCTCCACTTT. Amino acids: CASSLGTEGSPLHF. The complete variable domain, with remaining parts taken from reference TRBV7-6 and TRBJ1-6, reads GAGVSQSPRYKVTKRGQDVALRCDPISGHVSLYWYRQALGQGPEFLTYFNYEAQQDKSGLPNDRFSAERPEGSISTLTIQRTEQRDSAMYRCASSLGTEGSPLHFGNGTRLTVT.

The sample holds a few counts of this clonotype. This chain joins TRBV4-3 and TRBJ2-3; possible D gene TRBD2, 5 bases. The CDR3 is 16 amino acids. Germline CDR1 LGHNA, CDR2 YSLEER. Deletions cut 1 base from V and 1 base from J, with 12 bases between. The DNA for the CDR3 is TGCGCCAGCAGCCAAGTCCGGGGAGCAGGCACAGATACGCAGTATTTT. This codes for CASSQVRGAGTDTQYF.

This clonotype came up a few times. V is TRBV7-8 and J is TRBJ2-1; 9 bases match TRBD2. The CDR3 is made up of 16 amino acids. Germline loops: CDR1 SGHVS, CDR2 FQNEAQ. With 5 bases clipped from V and 7 bases from J, the junction kept 12 bases outside the gene matches. The CDR3 loop reads CASSPSLAGVVNEQFF. The CDR3 DNA reads TGTGCCAGCAGCCCCAGTTTAGCGGGAGTCGTTAATGAGCAGTTCTTC.

This clonotype was detected ten times or more. The rearrangement uses TRBV7-2 and TRBJ2-1; 10 bases agree with TRBD2. The CDR3 has 14 amino acids. J lost 6 bases, V lost 1 base, and 0 bases had no gene match. Germline-derived CDR1 and CDR2 are SGHTA and FQGNSA. CDR3 bases: TGTGCCAGCAGCTTAGGGACTAGCGGCAATGAGCAGTTCTTC. Protein: CASSLGTSGNEQFF.

This clonotype appeared a few times. The chain links TRBV29-1 to TRBJ2-3; D gene uncertain. Germline lookup yields CDR1 SQVTM and CDR2 ANQGSEA. V was shortened by 1 base and J by 1 base, with 6 bases between the two germline ends. The CDR3 is 13 residues long. The CDR3 reads CSVEVTGTDTQYF. The DNA for the CDR3 is TGCAGCGTTGAAGTTACAGGCACAGATACGCAGTATTTT.

The chain has TRBV7-2 and TRBJ2-1, with 13 bases lining up with TRBD2. CDR3 length: 15 residues. Germline V gene sequence: CDR1 SGHTA, CDR2 FQGNSA. The V and J ends lost 5 bases and 12 bases, in that order; junction bases with no gene match: 10. Here the CDR3 DNA reads TGTGCCAGCAGCCCCAGACTAGCGGGAGGAGGTGTGCAGTTCTTC. Encoded protein: CASSPRLAGGGVQFF.

V and J are TRBV11-2 and TRBJ1-1, with TRBD1 as a possible D gene (6 bases). This CDR3 comprises 13 residues. Germline assignment: CDR1 SGHAT and CDR2 FQNNGV. Trimming left V 5 bases short and J 6 bases short, with 13 bases between. The DNA of the CDR3 is TGTGCCAGCAGCGAACAGGGCTACTCTGAAGCTTTCTTT. Protein product: CASSEQGYSEAFF.